This TCR beta chain comes out of a study of human T cells and chemical hapten exposure. Study as a whole: Skin of the upper inner arm, approximately 2 cm by approximately 2 cm, received 2% DPC for sensitization.

This clonotype turned up a few times. Its antigen is unknown. Germline-derived CDR1 and CDR2 are SGHTA and FQGTGA. This CDR3 region has 14 residues. The V end was cut by 2 bases, the J end by 1 base, with 8 bases between. TCRdb ran MiXCR on the RACE reads and lists one entry per CDR3 protein. The sample includes 85,000 to 100,000 distinct CDR3 sequences, approximately 10% of them seen just once. Points from the study as a whole: Versus controls, expanded TCRs had significantly more large CDR3 similarity clusters.

The time point here: pre-sensitization, week 0. Treatment meaning: therapeutic diphenylcyclopropenone sensitization with weekly scalp DPC. The specimen comprised whole blood, sampled in connection with sensitization to the hapten diphenylcyclopropenone (DPC). This clonotype was sampled from an older woman with alopecia areata. Some clones in this sample may be carry-over from other donors' samples. V gene TRBV7-3 combines with J gene TRBJ2-5; no firm D call. The CDR3 DNA is TGTGCCAGCAGCTTATGGGCAGCCCAAGAGACCCAGTACTTC. This codes for CASSLWAAQETQYF.